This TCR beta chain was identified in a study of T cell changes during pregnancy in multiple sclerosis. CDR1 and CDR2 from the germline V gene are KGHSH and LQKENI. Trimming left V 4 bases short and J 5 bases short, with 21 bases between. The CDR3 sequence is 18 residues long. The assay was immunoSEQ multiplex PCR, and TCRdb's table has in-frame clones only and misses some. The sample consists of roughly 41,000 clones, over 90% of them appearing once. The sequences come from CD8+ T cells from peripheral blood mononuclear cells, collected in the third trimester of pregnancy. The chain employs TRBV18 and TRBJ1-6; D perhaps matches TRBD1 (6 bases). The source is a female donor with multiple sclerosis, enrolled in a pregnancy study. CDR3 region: CASSLNPPPGQDNSPLHF. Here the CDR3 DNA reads TGTGCCAGCTCACTAAATCCTCCTCCGGGACAAGATAATTCACCCCTCCACTTT.